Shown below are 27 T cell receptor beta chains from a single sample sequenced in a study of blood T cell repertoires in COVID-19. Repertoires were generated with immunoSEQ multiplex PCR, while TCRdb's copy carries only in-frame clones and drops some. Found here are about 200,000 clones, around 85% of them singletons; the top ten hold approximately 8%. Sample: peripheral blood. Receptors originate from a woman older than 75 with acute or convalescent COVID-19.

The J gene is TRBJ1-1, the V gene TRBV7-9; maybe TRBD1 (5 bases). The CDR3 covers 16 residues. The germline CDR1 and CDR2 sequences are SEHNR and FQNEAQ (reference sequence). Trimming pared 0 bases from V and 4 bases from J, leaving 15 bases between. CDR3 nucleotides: TGTGCCAGCAGCTTAGCTGGCGGGACGGGATTCACTGAAGCTTTCTTT. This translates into CASSLAGGTGFTEAFF.

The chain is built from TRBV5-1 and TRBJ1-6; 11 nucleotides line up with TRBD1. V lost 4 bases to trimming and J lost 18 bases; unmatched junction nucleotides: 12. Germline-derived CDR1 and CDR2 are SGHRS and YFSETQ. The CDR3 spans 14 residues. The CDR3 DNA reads TGCGCCAGCAGCCATGGACAGGGGGCCTCCCGCTACCACTTT. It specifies CASSHGQGASRYHF.

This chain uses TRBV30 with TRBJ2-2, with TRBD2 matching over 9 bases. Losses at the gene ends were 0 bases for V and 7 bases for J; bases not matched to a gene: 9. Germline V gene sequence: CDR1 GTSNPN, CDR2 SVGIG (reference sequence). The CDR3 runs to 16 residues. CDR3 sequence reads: CAWSVHSLAGSGELFF. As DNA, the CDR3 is TGTGCCTGGAGTGTACATAGCCTAGCGGGAAGCGGGGAGCTGTTTTTT.

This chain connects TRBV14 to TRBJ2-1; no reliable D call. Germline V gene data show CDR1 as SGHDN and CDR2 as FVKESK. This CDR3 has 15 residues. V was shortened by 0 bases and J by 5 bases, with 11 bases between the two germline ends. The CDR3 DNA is TGTGCCAGCAGCCAAGATAGGAGACTCGACAATGAGCAGTTCTTC. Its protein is CASSQDRRLDNEQFF.

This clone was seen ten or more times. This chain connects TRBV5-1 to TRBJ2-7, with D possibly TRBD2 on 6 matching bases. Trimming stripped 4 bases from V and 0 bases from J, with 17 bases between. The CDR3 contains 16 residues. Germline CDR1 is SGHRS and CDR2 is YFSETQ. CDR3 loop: CASSAELAASSYEQYF. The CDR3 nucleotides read TGCGCCAGCAGCGCGGAGTTAGCGGCTTCCTCCTACGAGCAGTACTTC. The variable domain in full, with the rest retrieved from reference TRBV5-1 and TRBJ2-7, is KAGVTQTPRYLIKTRGQQVTLSCSPISGHRSVSWYQQTPGQGLQFLFEYFSETQRNKGNFPGRFSGRQFSNSRSEMNVSTLELGDSALYLCASSAELAASSYEQYFGPGTRLTVT.

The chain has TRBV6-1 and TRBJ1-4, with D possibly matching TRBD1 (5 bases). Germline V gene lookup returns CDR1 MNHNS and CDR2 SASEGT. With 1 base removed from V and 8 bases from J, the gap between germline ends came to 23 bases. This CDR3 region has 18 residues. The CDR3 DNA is TGTGCCAGCAGTGAAGGCCCCCCAATGGGGCCAGGAAGGGAAAAACTGTTTTTT. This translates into CASSEGPPMGPGREKLFF.

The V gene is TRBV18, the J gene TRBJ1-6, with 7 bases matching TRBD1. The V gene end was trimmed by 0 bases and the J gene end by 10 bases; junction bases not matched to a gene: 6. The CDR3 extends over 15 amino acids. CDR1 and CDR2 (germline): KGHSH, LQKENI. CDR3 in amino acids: CASSPPTGWGSPLHF. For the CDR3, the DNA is TGTGCCAGCTCACCACCGACAGGGTGGGGATCACCCCTCCACTTT.

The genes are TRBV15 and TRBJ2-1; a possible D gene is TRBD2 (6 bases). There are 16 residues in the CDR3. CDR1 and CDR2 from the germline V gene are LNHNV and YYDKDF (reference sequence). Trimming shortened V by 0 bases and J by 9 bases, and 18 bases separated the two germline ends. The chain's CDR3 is CATSRDRGALGTEQFF. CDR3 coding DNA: TGTGCCACCAGCAGAGATCGCGGGGCCTTGGGGACTGAGCAGTTCTTC.

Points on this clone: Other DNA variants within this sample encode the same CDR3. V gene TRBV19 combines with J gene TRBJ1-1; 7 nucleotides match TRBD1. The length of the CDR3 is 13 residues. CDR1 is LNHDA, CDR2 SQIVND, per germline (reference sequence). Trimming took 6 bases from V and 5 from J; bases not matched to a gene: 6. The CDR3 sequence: CASSDRVGTEAFF. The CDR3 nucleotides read TGTGCCAGTAGCGACAGGGTGGGGACTGAAGCTTTCTTT.

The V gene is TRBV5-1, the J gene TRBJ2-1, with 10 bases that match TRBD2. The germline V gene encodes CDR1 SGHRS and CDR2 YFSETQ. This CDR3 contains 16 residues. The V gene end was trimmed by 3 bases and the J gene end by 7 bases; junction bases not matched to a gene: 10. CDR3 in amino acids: CASSSAYMTSGNEQFF. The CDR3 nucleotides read TGCGCCAGCAGCTCAGCTTATATGACTAGCGGGAATGAGCAGTTCTTC.

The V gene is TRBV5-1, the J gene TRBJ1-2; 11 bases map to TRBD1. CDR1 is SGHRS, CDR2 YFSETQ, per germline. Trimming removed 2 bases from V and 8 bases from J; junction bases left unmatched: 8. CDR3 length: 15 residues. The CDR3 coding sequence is TGCGCCAGCAGCTTACGGACAGGGGGCGCTCAGGGCTACACCTTC. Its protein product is CASSLRTGGAQGYTF. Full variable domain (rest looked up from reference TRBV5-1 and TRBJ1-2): KAGVTQTPRYLIKTRGQQVTLSCSPISGHRSVSWYQQTPGQGLQFLFEYFSETQRNKGNFPGRFSGRQFSNSRSEMNVSTLELGDSALYLCASSLRTGGAQGYTFGSGTRLTVV.

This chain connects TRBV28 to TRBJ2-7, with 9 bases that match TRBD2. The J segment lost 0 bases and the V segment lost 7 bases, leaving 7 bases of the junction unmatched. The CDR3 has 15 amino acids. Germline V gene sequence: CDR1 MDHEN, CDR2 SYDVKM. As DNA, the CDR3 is TGTGCCAGCACTCCTAGCGGGAAGAGCTCCTACGAGCAGTACTTC. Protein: CASTPSGKSSYEQYF.

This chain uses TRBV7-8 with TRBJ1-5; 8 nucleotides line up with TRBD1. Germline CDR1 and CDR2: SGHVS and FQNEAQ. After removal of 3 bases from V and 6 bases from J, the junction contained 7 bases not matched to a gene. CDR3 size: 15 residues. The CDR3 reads CASSFRTGGPQPQHF. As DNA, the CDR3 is TGTGCCAGCAGCTTCCGAACAGGGGGGCCTCAGCCCCAGCATTTT.

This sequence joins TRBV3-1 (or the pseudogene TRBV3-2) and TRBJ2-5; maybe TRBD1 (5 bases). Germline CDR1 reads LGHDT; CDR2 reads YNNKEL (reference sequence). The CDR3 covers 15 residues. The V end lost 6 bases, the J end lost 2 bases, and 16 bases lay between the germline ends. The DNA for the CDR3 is TGTGCCAGCAGACAGCCTCAGGGTGGTCAAGAGACCCAGTACTTC. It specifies CASRQPQGGQETQYF.

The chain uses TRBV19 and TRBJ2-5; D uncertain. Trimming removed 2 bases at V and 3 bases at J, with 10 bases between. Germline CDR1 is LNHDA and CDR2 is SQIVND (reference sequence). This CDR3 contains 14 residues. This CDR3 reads CASSIRRREETQYF. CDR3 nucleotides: TGTGCCAGTAGTATACGGCGGAGAGAAGAGACCCAGTACTTC.

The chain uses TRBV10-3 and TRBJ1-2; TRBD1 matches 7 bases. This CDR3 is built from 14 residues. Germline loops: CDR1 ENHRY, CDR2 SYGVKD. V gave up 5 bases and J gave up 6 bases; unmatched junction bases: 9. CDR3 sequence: CAISLTGTENGYTF. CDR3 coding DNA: TGTGCCATCAGTCTTACCGGGACAGAGAATGGCTACACCTTC.

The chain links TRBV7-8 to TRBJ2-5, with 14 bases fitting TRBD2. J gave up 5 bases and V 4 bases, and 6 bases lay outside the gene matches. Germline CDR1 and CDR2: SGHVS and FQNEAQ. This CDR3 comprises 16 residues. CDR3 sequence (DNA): TGTGCCAGCAGCTCGACTAGCGGGAGGGCCTTGGAGACCCAGTACTTC. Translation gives CASSSTSGRALETQYF. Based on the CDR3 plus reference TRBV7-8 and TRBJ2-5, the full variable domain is GAGVSQSPRYKVAKRGQDVALRCDPISGHVSLFWYQQALGQGPEFLTYFQNEAQLDKSGLPSDRFFAERPEGSVSTLKIQRTQQEDSAVYLCASSSTSGRALETQYFGPGTRLLVL.

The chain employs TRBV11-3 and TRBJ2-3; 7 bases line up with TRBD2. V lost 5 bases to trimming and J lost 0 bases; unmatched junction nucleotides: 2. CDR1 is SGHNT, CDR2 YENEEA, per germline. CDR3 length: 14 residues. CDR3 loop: CASSQRDSTDTQYF. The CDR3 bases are TGTGCCAGCAGCCAGCGGGACAGCACAGATACGCAGTATTTT.

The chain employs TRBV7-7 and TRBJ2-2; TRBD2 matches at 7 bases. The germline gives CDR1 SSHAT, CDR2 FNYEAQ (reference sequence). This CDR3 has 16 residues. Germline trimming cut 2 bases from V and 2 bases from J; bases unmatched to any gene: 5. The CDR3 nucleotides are TGTGCCAGCAGCTTAATGGCGGGGGACAACACCGGGGAGCTGTTTTTT. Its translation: CASSLMAGDNTGELFF.

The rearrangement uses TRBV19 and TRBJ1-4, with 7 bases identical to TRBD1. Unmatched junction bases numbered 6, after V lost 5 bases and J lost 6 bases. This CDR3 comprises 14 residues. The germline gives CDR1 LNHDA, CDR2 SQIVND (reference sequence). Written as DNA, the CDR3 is TGTGCCAGTAGTGAGGGGGCCTTGGATGAAAAACTGTTTTTT. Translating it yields CASSEGALDEKLFF.

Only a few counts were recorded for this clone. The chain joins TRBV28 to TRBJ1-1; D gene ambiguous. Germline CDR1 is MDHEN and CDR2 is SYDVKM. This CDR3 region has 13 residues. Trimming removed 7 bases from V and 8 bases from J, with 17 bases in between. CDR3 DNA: TGTGCCAGCACCCACGAACGGACGGGGGAAGCTTTCTTT. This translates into CASTHERTGEAFF.

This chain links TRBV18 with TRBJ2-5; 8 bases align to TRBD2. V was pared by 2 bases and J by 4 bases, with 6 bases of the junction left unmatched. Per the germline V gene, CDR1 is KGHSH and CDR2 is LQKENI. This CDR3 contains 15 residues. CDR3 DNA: TGTGCCAGCTCACCATCTTCGGGGGGGGCAGAGACCCAGTACTTC. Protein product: CASSPSSGGAETQYF. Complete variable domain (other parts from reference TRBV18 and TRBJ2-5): NAGVMQNPRHLVRRRGQEARLRCSPMKGHSHVYWYRQLPEEGLKFMVYLQKENIIDESGMPKERFSAEFPKEGPSILRIQQVVRGDSAAYFCASSPSSGGAETQYFGPGTRLLVL.

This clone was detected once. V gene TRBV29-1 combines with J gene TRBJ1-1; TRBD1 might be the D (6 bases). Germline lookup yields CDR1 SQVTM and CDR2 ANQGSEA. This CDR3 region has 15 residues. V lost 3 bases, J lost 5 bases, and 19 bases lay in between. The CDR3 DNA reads TGCAGCGTTGATCCAGGACAGCTGGGTAGGACTGAAGCTTTCTTT. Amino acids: CSVDPGQLGRTEAFF.

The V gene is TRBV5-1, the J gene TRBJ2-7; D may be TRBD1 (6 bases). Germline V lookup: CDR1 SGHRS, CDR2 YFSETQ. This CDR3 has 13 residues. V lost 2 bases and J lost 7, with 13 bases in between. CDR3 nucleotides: TGCGCCAGCAGCTTTACAGGGTCTCAAGAGCAGTACTTC. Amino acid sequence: CASSFTGSQEQYF.

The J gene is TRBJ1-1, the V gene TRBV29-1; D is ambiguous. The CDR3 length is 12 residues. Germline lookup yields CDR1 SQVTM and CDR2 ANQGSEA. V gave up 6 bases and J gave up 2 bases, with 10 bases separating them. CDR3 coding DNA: TGCAGCGTGGATCGTAGCAACACTGAAGCTTTCTTT. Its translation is CSVDRSNTEAFF.

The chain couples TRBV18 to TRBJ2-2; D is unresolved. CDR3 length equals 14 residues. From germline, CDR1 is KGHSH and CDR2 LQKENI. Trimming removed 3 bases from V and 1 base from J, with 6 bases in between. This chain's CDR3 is CASSPPVNTGELFF. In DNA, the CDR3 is TGTGCCAGCTCACCCCCAGTGAACACCGGGGAGCTGTTTTTT.

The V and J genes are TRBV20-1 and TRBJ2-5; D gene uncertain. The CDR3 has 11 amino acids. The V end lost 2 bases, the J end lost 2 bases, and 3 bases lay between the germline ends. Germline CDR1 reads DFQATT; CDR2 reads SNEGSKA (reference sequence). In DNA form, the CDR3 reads TGCAGTGCTAGACAGCAAGAGACCCAGTACTTC. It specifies CSARQQETQYF.